A selection of T cell receptor beta chains follows, all from one sample in a study of blood T cell repertoires in COVID-19. Profiled with immunoSEQ multiplex PCR; TCRdb holds only in-frame clones, not every one. The sample has 200,000 or so clones, 80% to 90% seen once. The sequencing sample was made of peripheral blood. The receptors originated from a man over 45 with acute or convalescent COVID-19. The CDR3 runs from the conserved cysteine through the conserved F or W. A D gene is named only where the DNA matches it firmly. Clone size is not always given. Where it is, it says once, few, many or a class for expanded clones.

v_gene: TRBV18; d_gene: .; j_gene: TRBJ1-1; abundance: .; CDR3aa: CASSPPVRRQGAEAFF; CDR3nt: TGTGCCAGCTCACCACCCGTACGACGCCAAGGAGCTGAAGCTTTCTTT
v_gene: TRBV27; d_gene: TRBD1; j_gene: TRBJ2-7; abundance: .; CDR3aa: CASSLYRGTYEQYF; CDR3nt: TGTGCCAGCAGCCTATACAGGGGAACCTACGAGCAGTACTTC
v_gene: TRBV30; d_gene: TRBD2; j_gene: TRBJ2-2; abundance: .; CDR3aa: CAWTRAGGGRNTGELFF; CDR3nt: TGTGCCTGGACGCGAGCGGGAGGAGGGAGAAACACCGGGGAGCTGTTTTTT
v_gene: TRBV19; d_gene: TRBD1; j_gene: TRBJ2-7; abundance: .; CDR3aa: CASSIAGTGSYEQYF; CDR3nt: TGTGCCAGTAGTATCGCCGGGACAGGGTCCTACGAGCAGTACTTC
v_gene: TRBV7-9; d_gene: .; j_gene: TRBJ1-1; abundance: .; CDR3aa: CASSYQDTEAFF; CDR3nt: TGTGCCAGCAGCTACCAGGACACTGAAGCTTTCTTT
v_gene: TRBV18; d_gene: .; j_gene: TRBJ1-1; abundance: .; CDR3aa: CASGGPTNTEAFF; CDR3nt: TGTGCCAGCGGGGGCCCTACGAACACTGAAGCTTTCTTT
v_gene: TRBV10-3; d_gene: .; j_gene: TRBJ1-1; abundance: .; CDR3aa: CAIEGVLNTEAFF; CDR3nt: TGTGCCATCGAGGGGGTCTTGAACACTGAAGCTTTCTTT
v_gene: TRBV7-9; d_gene: TRBD1; j_gene: TRBJ1-5; abundance: once; CDR3aa: CASSPVGQGHQPQHF; CDR3nt: TGTGCCAGCAGCCCGGTGGGACAGGGACATCAGCCCCAGCATTTT
v_gene: TRBV5-5; d_gene: .; j_gene: TRBJ1-1; abundance: .; CDR3aa: CASSLLALNTEAFF; CDR3nt: TGTGCCAGCAGCTTGTTGGCATTGAACACTGAAGCTTTCTTT
v_gene: TRBV4-1; d_gene: TRBD1; j_gene: TRBJ1-1; abundance: .; CDR3aa: CASSRTDRANTEAFF; CDR3nt: TGCGCCAGCAGCCGAACGGACAGGGCTAACACTGAAGCTTTCTTT
v_gene: TRBV4-1; d_gene: .; j_gene: TRBJ2-7; abundance: .; CDR3aa: CASSASRRAPYEQYF; CDR3nt: TGCGCCAGCAGCGCGTCGCGCCGAGCCCCATACGAGCAGTACTTC
v_gene: TRBV18; d_gene: .; j_gene: TRBJ1-6; abundance: .; CDR3aa: CASSPYREDSPLHF; CDR3nt: TGTGCCAGCTCACCATACAGGGAAGATTCACCCCTCCACTTT
v_gene: TRBV10-3; d_gene: TRBD1; j_gene: TRBJ2-7; abundance: .; CDR3aa: CAINRDSYYEQYF; CDR3nt: TGTGCCATCAATAGGGACAGCTACTACGAGCAGTACTTC
v_gene: TRBV20-1; d_gene: .; j_gene: TRBJ1-1; abundance: .; CDR3aa: CSASRPARGTEAFF; CDR3nt: TGCAGTGCTAGTCGCCCGGCGCGGGGCACTGAAGCTTTCTTT
v_gene: TRBV25-1; d_gene: .; j_gene: TRBJ1-1; abundance: .; CDR3aa: CASRSWNTEAFF; CDR3nt: TGTGCCAGCAGGTCATGGAACACTGAAGCTTTCTTT
v_gene: TRBV19; d_gene: .; j_gene: TRBJ1-4; abundance: .; CDR3aa: CASSIEWIAGLGEKLFF; CDR3nt: TGTGCCAGTAGTATAGAATGGATCGCAGGGTTGGGAGAAAAACTGTTTTTT
v_gene: TRBV27; d_gene: .; j_gene: TRBJ2-7; abundance: .; CDR3aa: CASRSLTYEQYF; CDR3nt: TGTGCCAGCAGAAGCCTAACCTACGAGCAGTACTTC
v_gene: TRBV2; d_gene: TRBD1; j_gene: TRBJ1-2; abundance: .; CDR3aa: CASRGTGDYGYTF; CDR3nt: TGTGCCAGCAGGGGGACAGGTGACTATGGCTACACCTTC
v_gene: TRBV30; d_gene: TRBD1; j_gene: TRBJ1-6; abundance: .; CDR3aa: CAWSVLDRRNSPLHF; CDR3nt: TGTGCCTGGAGTGTGCTGGACAGGCGGAATTCACCCCTCCACTTT
v_gene: TRBV6-5; d_gene: .; j_gene: TRBJ2-5; abundance: .; CDR3aa: CASRPSPTGRETQYF; CDR3nt: TGTGCCAGCAGACCCAGCCCGACAGGGAGGGAGACCCAGTACTTC
v_gene: TRBV18; d_gene: .; j_gene: TRBJ1-1; abundance: .; CDR3aa: CASSPGQNTEAFF; CDR3nt: TGTGCCAGCTCACCCGGACAGAACACTGAAGCTTTCTTT
v_gene: TRBV30; d_gene: .; j_gene: TRBJ1-6; abundance: .; CDR3aa: CAWSPGGHRSPLHF; CDR3nt: TGTGCCTGGAGTCCGGGGGGGCATCGGTCACCCCTCCACTTT
v_gene: TRBV7-3; d_gene: .; j_gene: TRBJ1-1; abundance: .; CDR3aa: CASSLKRAGWQNTEAFF; CDR3nt: TGTGCCAGCAGCTTAAAACGGGCAGGGTGGCAGAACACTGAAGCTTTCTTT
v_gene: TRBV6-5; d_gene: .; j_gene: TRBJ1-2; abundance: .; CDR3aa: CASQEGANYGYTF; CDR3nt: TGTGCCAGCCAGGAGGGAGCAAACTATGGCTACACCTTC
v_gene: TRBV10-1; d_gene: TRBD1; j_gene: TRBJ1-6; abundance: .; CDR3aa: CASSDGQENSPLHF; CDR3nt: TGCGCCAGCAGTGACGGACAGGAGAATTCACCCCTCCACTTT
v_gene: TRBV5-1; d_gene: TRBD1; j_gene: TRBJ1-2; abundance: .; CDR3aa: CASSSGTGGANYGYTF; CDR3nt: TGCGCCAGCAGCTCCGGGACAGGGGGGGCCAACTATGGCTACACCTTC
v_gene: TRBV29-1; d_gene: TRBD1; j_gene: TRBJ1-2; abundance: few; CDR3aa: CSATGNGYGYTF; CDR3nt: TGCAGCGCGACAGGGAATGGATATGGCTACACCTTC
v_gene: TRBV9; d_gene: TRBD2; j_gene: TRBJ2-5; abundance: .; CDR3aa: CASSVGGAGGRGLETQYF; CDR3nt: TGTGCCAGCAGCGTAGGGGGAGCGGGGGGGCGAGGTTTGGAGACCCAGTACTTC
v_gene: TRBV5-4; d_gene: .; j_gene: TRBJ2-3; abundance: .; CDR3aa: CASSLDLRGTDTQYF; CDR3nt: TGTGCCAGCAGCTTGGACCTCAGGGGCACAGATACGCAGTATTTT
v_gene: TRBV10-2; d_gene: .; j_gene: TRBJ2-2; abundance: .; CDR3aa: CASSATDTGELFF; CDR3nt: TGCGCCAGCAGCGCGACAGATACCGGGGAGCTGTTTTTT
v_gene: TRBV7-9; d_gene: TRBD1; j_gene: TRBJ2-3; abundance: .; CDR3aa: CASSLSDDTGGTDTQYF; CDR3nt: TGTGCCAGCAGCTTAAGTGATGATACAGGGGGCACAGATACGCAGTATTTT
v_gene: TRBV7-8; d_gene: TRBD1; j_gene: TRBJ1-5; abundance: .; CDR3aa: CASSLETGPNQPQHF; CDR3nt: TGTGCCAGCAGCTTAGAGACAGGGCCCAATCAGCCCCAGCATTTT
v_gene: TRBV6-4; d_gene: .; j_gene: TRBJ2-3; abundance: .; CDR3aa: CASRYRGASTDTQYF; CDR3nt: TGTGCCAGCAGATACCGGGGGGCTAGCACAGATACGCAGTATTTT
v_gene: TRBV6-5; d_gene: .; j_gene: TRBJ1-5; abundance: .; CDR3aa: CASSQGSQPQHF; CDR3nt: TGTGCCAGCTCGCAGGGTAGTCAGCCCCAGCATTTT
v_gene: TRBV25-1; d_gene: .; j_gene: TRBJ2-2; abundance: .; CDR3aa: CASSALRGTGELFF; CDR3nt: TGTGCCAGCAGTGCCCTCAGGGGCACCGGGGAGCTGTTTTTT
v_gene: TRBV18; d_gene: TRBD2; j_gene: TRBJ2-5; abundance: few; CDR3aa: CASSPLLAEQETQYF; CDR3nt: TGTGCCAGCTCACCTCTCCTAGCGGAGCAAGAGACCCAGTACTTC
v_gene: TRBV3-1/TRBV3-2; d_gene: .; j_gene: TRBJ2-7; abundance: .; CDR3aa: CASSQPSTDYEQYF; CDR3nt: TGTGCCAGCAGCCAGCCCTCAACAGATTACGAGCAGTACTTC
v_gene: TRBV19; d_gene: .; j_gene: TRBJ1-5; abundance: .; CDR3aa: CASTSVGALGQPQHF; CDR3nt: TGTGCCAGTACCTCCGTGGGGGCGCTGGGTCAGCCCCAGCATTTT
v_gene: TRBV6-5; d_gene: TRBD2; j_gene: TRBJ2-1; abundance: .; CDR3aa: CASSPLAGAYNEQFF; CDR3nt: TGTGCCAGCAGTCCCCTAGCGGGGGCCTACAATGAGCAGTTCTTC
v_gene: TRBV6-5; d_gene: .; j_gene: TRBJ1-6; abundance: .; CDR3aa: CAIRGSNSPLHF; CDR3nt: TGTGCCATCAGGGGCTCTAATTCACCCCTCCACTTT